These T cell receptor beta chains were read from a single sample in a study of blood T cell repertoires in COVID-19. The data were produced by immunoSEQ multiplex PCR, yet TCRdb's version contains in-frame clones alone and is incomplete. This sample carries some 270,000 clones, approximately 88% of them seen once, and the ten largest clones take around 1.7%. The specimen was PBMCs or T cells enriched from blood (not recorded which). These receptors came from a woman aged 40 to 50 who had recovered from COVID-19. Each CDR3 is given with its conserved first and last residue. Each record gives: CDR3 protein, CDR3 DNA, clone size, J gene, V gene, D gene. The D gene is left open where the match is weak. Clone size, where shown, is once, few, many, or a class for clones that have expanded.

CASSLSVGGGGNEQFF | TGCGCCAGCAGCTTGTCGGTCGGGGGAGGGGGCAATGAGCAGTTCTTC | - | TRBJ2-1 | TRBV5-1 | -
CASRRGMRAEKLFF | TGTGCCAGCAGGCGGGGCATGAGAGCTGAAAAACTGTTTTTT | once | TRBJ1-4 | TRBV27 | -
CASSQRGAGEPPPNNEQFF | TGTGCCAGCAGCCAAAGGGGAGCGGGAGAGCCCCCTCCCAACAATGAGCAGTTCTTC | - | TRBJ2-1 | TRBV3-1/TRBV3-2 | TRBD2
CSIETGDGYGYTF | TGCAGCATCGAGACAGGGGACGGCTATGGCTACACCTTC | few | TRBJ1-2 | TRBV29-1 | TRBD1
CASSTRQGMNTEAFF | TGTGCCAGCAGCACCAGACAGGGGATGAACACTGAAGCTTTCTTT | - | TRBJ1-1 | TRBV11-2 | TRBD1
CAWSPGQGANGYTF | TGTGCCTGGAGTCCAGGACAGGGGGCGAATGGCTACACCTTC | - | TRBJ1-2 | TRBV30 | TRBD1
CASMTGGSYNEQFF | TGTGCCAGTATGACAGGGGGCTCCTACAATGAGCAGTTCTTC | - | TRBJ2-1 | TRBV19 | TRBD1
CASSQDQSRGLSRNTEAFF | TGCGCCAGCAGCCAAGATCAAAGCAGGGGGCTTTCTCGGAACACTGAAGCTTTCTTT | - | TRBJ1-1 | TRBV4-1 | TRBD1
CASSVGGTSPDTQYF | TGTGCCAGCAGCGTTGGGGGAACTAGCCCAGATACGCAGTATTTT | once | TRBJ2-3 | TRBV11-3 | -
CASSLSGGRSASGEQYF | TGTGCCAGCAGTTTATCTGGGGGCAGGTCCGCCTCCGGGGAGCAGTACTTC | - | TRBJ2-7 | TRBV27 | -
CSVEGRQGARAFF | TGCAGCGTTGAAGGGCGTCAGGGGGCGAGGGCTTTCTTT | - | TRBJ1-1 | TRBV29-1 | TRBD1